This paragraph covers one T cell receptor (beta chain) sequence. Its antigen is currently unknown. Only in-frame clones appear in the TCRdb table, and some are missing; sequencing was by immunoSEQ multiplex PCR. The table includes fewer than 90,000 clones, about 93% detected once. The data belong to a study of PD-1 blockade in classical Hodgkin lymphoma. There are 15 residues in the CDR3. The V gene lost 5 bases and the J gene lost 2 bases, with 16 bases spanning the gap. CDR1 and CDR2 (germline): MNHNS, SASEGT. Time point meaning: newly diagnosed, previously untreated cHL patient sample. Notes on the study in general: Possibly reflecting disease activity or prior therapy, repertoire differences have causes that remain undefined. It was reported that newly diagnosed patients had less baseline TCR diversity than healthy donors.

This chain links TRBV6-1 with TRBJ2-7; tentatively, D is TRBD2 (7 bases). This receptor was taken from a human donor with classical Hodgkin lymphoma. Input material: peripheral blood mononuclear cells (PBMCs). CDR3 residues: CASSPLGGAAYEQYF. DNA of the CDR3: TGTGCCAGCAGTCCCCTGGGGGGGGCCGCCTACGAGCAGTACTTC.